The entry below gives a single T cell receptor beta chain sequence along with its context. The sample originates from a study of somatic mutations in cytotoxic T cells in rheumatoid arthritis. Turning to the study itself: Immediately following diagnosis and ahead of any treatment, patient blood (approximately 30 ml EDTA) was drawn.

Produced via immunoSEQ multiplex PCR; TCRdb's table is partial and in-frame only. The data hold fewer than 11,000 clones, with 85% observed a single time. This clonotype was sampled from an adult with rheumatoid arthritis. Source material: CD8+ T cells sorted from blood.

The CDR3 coding sequence is TGCGCCAGCAGCTTGACAGGGTGGACCACTGAAGCTTTCTTT. Its protein product is CASSLTGWTTEAFF. This chain connects TRBV5-1 to TRBJ1-1; tentatively, D is TRBD1 (6 bases). Germline V CDR1 and CDR2: SGHRS, YFSETQ. This CDR3 region has 14 residues. The V gene lost 1 base and the J gene lost 4 bases, with 11 bases spanning the gap.